One and the same sample provided the 8 T cell receptor beta chains below, sequenced in a study of T-cell reconstitution after alpha-beta-depleted transplantation in children. Library preparation (for TCRbeta) was performed with unique molecular identifiers. From the PCR reads, TCRdb called clonotypes with MiXCR, one entry per CDR3 protein. The repertoire has approximately 230,000 distinct CDR3 sequences, about 25% of them found once; the top ten carry 2.6%. The material was PBMCs, obtained before TCRalphabeta/CD19-depleted stem cell transplant. The receptors here all came from a girl aged 2 to 10 with Fanconi anemia, due to receive a stem cell transplant.

V and J are TRBV2 and TRBJ2-1, with TRBD2 as a possible D gene (6 bases). The V end was cut by 6 bases, the J end by 0 bases, with 15 bases between. Per germline, CDR1 SNHLY and CDR2 FYNNEI. The CDR3 contains 16 residues. The CDR3 DNA reads as TGTGCCAGCAGACCCTGGACTACCGGCTCCTACAATGAGCAGTTCTTC. As protein: CASRPWTTGSYNEQFF.

This clonotype came up a few times. The gene calls are TRBV7-2 and TRBJ2-7; D not resolved. V was shortened by 4 bases and J by 7 bases, with 20 bases between the two germline ends. The CDR3 covers 15 residues. Germline V gene sequence: CDR1 SGHTA, CDR2 FQGNSA. CDR3 loop: CASSYRVVGSAEQYF. The CDR3 DNA sequence: TGTGCCAGCAGCTACCGGGTCGTTGGATCGGCGGAGCAGTACTTC.

This clonotype was seen many times. The chain combines TRBV20-1 with TRBJ2-7; 7 bases map to TRBD2. CDR1 and CDR2 from the germline V gene are DFQATT and SNEGSKA (reference sequence). The J segment lost 3 bases and the V segment lost 5 bases, leaving 13 bases of the junction unmatched. CDR3 size: 15 residues. CDR3 protein: CSAPPVTSDSYEQYF. As DNA, the CDR3 is TGCAGTGCTCCGCCCGTTACTAGCGATAGCTACGAGCAGTACTTC.

This clonotype was observed a handful of times. This chain links TRBV12-3 or TRBV12-4 with TRBJ1-6, with 10 bases matching TRBD1. The CDR3 runs 14 residues. J gave up 8 bases and V 6 bases, and 4 bases lay outside the gene matches. DNA for the CDR3: TGTGCCAGCAGCCTGGGACAGGGGTATTCACCCCTCCACTTT. This gives the protein CASSLGQGYSPLHF.

This clonotype was observed a few times. This chain connects TRBV5-1 to TRBJ2-5; a possible D gene is TRBD2 (5 bases). The V gene lost 4 bases and the J gene lost 4 bases, with 11 bases spanning the gap. Per the germline V gene, CDR1 is SGHRS and CDR2 is YFSETQ. This CDR3 has 13 amino acids. DNA of the CDR3: TGCGCCAGCAGCAAAAGGACTGGAGAGACCCAGTACTTC. Its translation is CASSKRTGETQYF.

The V and J genes are TRBV12-3 or TRBV12-4 and TRBJ2-7, with no clear D. Deletions cut 3 bases from V and 2 bases from J, with 8 bases between. CDR3 length: 13 residues. In nucleotides, the CDR3 is TGTGCCAGCAGTTTGGCCGGACCCTACGAGCAGTACTTC. Translated: CASSLAGPYEQYF.

The V and J genes are TRBV29-1 and TRBJ2-7, with D perhaps matching TRBD1 or TRBD2 (5 bases each). Germline V gene lookup returns CDR1 SQVTM and CDR2 ANQGSEA. V lost 1 base to trimming and J lost 3 bases, with 19 bases between them. The CDR3 has 16 residues. The chain's CDR3 is CSVEGHDQGVGYEQYF. DNA of the CDR3: TGCAGCGTTGAAGGCCACGACCAGGGAGTAGGCTACGAGCAGTACTTC.

This clonotype was picked up many times. The chain has TRBV7-9 and TRBJ2-3; D unresolved. CDR3 length equals 16 residues. In germline, CDR1 is SEHNR, CDR2 FQNEAQ (reference sequence). V lost 5 bases and J lost 2, with 17 bases in between. In nucleotides, the CDR3 is TGTGCCAGCAGCGTCAACCGTTTGTCCTCCACAGATACGCAGTATTTT. The encoded protein is CASSVNRLSSTDTQYF.